This T cell receptor beta chain was sequenced in a study of tumor-infiltrating lymphocytes in localized non-small cell lung cancer. Study-level background: Several tumor histologies, both smoking statuses, and some post-neoadjuvant chemotherapy samples were included. Each patient gave resected tumor and non-adjacent uninvolved lung tissue.

Whole-study findings and limits: Immunotypes IM1 and IM2 had similar TCR-derived T-cell fractions.

The V end lost 4 bases, the J end lost 9 bases, and 19 bases lay between the germline ends. CDR1 is SGHTA and CDR2 is FQGNSA in the germline V gene. The CDR3 loop spans 15 amino acids. Here immunoSEQ multiplex PCR was the method, and the copy in TCRdb shows in-frame clones only, minus some. The sample has 13,000 to 15,000 clones; under 70% are singletons. Remarks on this clone: Its matching antigen is unknown.

The TCR was taken from a human donor with non-small cell lung cancer. The gene calls are TRBV7-2 and TRBJ2-1; perhaps TRBD2 as D (6 bases). The sequenced material came from uninvolved lung tissue not adjacent to the tumor. DNA for the CDR3: TGTGCCAGCAGCTCATTACCCCGTCGGGGGACTGAGCAGTTCTTC. Encoded protein: CASSSLPRRGTEQFF.